Sequencing of this T cell receptor beta chain was carried out in a study of cytomegalovirus exposure and HLA in healthy donors. General observations from the study: Subsequent analysis found a tendency for first-cohort TCR clusters to co-occur within the 95 to 150 validation repertoires. Cytomegalovirus status was reportedly diagnosed by the classifier with high specificity and sensitivity.

From germline, CDR1 is SSHAT and CDR2 FNYEAQ (reference sequence). The CDR3 extends over 14 amino acids. This clone was observed a few times. What it binds is unknown. One end of the junction does not line up with germline, which may come from a read error. Profiled with immunoSEQ multiplex PCR; TCRdb holds only in-frame clones, not every one. The profile shows 100,000 to 150,000 clones, around 88% of them singletons. This chain joins TRBV7-7 and TRBJ2-7; 8 bases line up with TRBD2. Sequencing input: PBMCs. The source of this sequence is a man aged 18 to 30 in good health and CMV-seronegative. The CDR3 loop is CASSPSGGSYEQYF. CDR3 sequence (DNA): TGTGCTAGCAGCCCCTCGGGAGGGTCCTACGAGCAGTACTTC.